This entry concerns a single T cell receptor (beta chain). Its target is unknown. The sort gate was single viable CD3+CD4+CD8-CD45RO+ cells for memory CD4+ T cells. Positive selection with CD4 microbeads enriched total CD4+ T cells. This sample was taken from a study of memory CD4+ T cells and cytomegalovirus serostatus. Study information: Healthy Belgian adult donors included about nine CMV-positive and approximately 25 CMV-negative people. Study conclusions and caveats: A US-trained random forest predicted CMV serostatus with median AUC roughly 0.91. CD4+ memory repertoires contained about 40% of the roughly 150 reported CMV TCRbeta sequences.

The CDR3 sequence is 16 residues long. Trimming stripped 5 bases from V and 4 bases from J, with 24 bases between. The germline V gene encodes CDR1 GTSNPN and CDR2 SVGIG (reference sequence). TCRdb's copy holds only in-frame clones and misses some; the assay was immunoSEQ multiplex PCR. There are some 66,000 clones in the sample; approximately 80% occur only once, and around 5% lies in the top ten. The sequencing sample was made of memory CD4+ T cells from blood. The chain employs TRBV30 and TRBJ2-7; D tentatively reads TRBD1 or TRBD2 (6 bases each). The TCR sequence derives from an adult in good health and CMV-seropositive. CDR3 nucleotides: TGTGCCTGGGACAGGCCCCAAAATGGACTACCTTACGAGCAGTACTTC. Its translation: CAWDRPQNGLPYEQYF.